This T cell receptor (beta chain) was identified in a study of lymphopenia after photon versus proton radiotherapy. Whole-study results and caveats: Relative stability marked proton patients; photon patients lost diversity and naive cells. Larger post-nadir TCR diversity loss correlated inversely with survival in deceased patients.

The CDR3 runs 14 residues. The ends lost 7 bases at V and 4 bases at J; junction bases unmatched: 9. Germline V gene lookup returns CDR1 MNHNS and CDR2 SASEGT. Sequenced by immunoSEQ multiplex PCR; TCRdb stores in-frame clones only, minus some. The table includes about 15,000 clones, 85% to 90% detected once. A remark on this clone: As yet, its antigen is unknown.

This TCR was sampled from a man between 65 and 79 years old with pancreatic cancer. The sequencing here drew on peripheral blood, taken from a patient treated with proton-based radiotherapy. The rearrangement joins TRBV6-1 to TRBJ1-2; 7 bases align to TRBD1. The chain's CDR3 is CASKLQGSAYGYTF. CDR3 DNA sequence: TGTGCCAGCAAGTTACAGGGGAGCGCCTATGGCTACACCTTC.